Following are 3 T cell receptor beta chains from one sample sequenced in a study of blood T cell repertoires in COVID-19. Generated by immunoSEQ multiplex PCR, the TCRdb table keeps only in-frame clones and is missing some. The sample shows 150,000 or so clones, less than 90% of them seen only once. Specimen: PBMCs or T cells enriched from blood (not recorded which). The origin of the receptors is a woman aged 45-65 years who had recovered from COVID-19.

V usage is TRBV6-5 and J usage is TRBJ2-1; possibly TRBD2 for D (6 bases). V was cut by 6 bases and J by 6 bases, with 15 bases left in between. The length of the CDR3 is 14 residues. Germline CDR1 is MNHEY and CDR2 is SVGAGI. Here the CDR3 DNA reads TGTGCCAGCAGGATAGGGGTGACTAGCAATGAGCAGTTCTTC. The encoded protein is CASRIGVTSNEQFF.

This rearrangement joins TRBV27 to TRBJ2-7, with 10 bases fitting TRBD1. CDR3 length: 16 amino acids. Unmatched junction bases numbered 11, after V lost 6 bases and J lost 3 bases. The germline V gene has CDR1 MNHEY and CDR2 SMNVEV (reference sequence). CDR3 in amino acids: CASSRYGTGDLYEQYF. The DNA for the CDR3 is TGTGCCAGCAGCCGTTACGGGACAGGGGACCTCTACGAGCAGTACTTC.

The chain carries TRBV7-2 and TRBJ1-2; D unresolved. In germline, CDR1 is SGHTA, CDR2 FQGNSA. CDR3 size: 15 residues. V was pared by 1 base and J by 4 bases, with 13 bases between. DNA of the CDR3: TGTGCCAGCAGCTTAGGAGAGGGAATCACCTATGGCTACACCTTC. Amino acid sequence: CASSLGEGITYGYTF.